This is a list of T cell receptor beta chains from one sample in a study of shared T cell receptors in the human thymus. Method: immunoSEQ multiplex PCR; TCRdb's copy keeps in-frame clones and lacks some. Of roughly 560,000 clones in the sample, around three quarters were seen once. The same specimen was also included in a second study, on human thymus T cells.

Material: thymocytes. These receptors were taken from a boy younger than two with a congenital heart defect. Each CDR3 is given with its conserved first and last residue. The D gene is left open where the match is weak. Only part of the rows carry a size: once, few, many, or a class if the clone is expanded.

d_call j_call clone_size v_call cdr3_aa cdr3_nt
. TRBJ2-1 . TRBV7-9 CALLPGSRPTSYNEQFF TGTGCTCTTTTACCGGGTAGCAGACCGACTTCCTACAATGAGCAGTTCTTC
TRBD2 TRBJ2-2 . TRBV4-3 CASSQDSLAGEAGELFF TGCGCCAGCAGCCAAGATTCACTAGCGGGAGAGGCCGGGGAGCTGTTTTTT
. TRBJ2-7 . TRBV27 CASSLSMDLSSYEQYF TGTGCCAGCAGTTTATCTATGGACTTGAGCTCCTACGAGCAGTACTTC
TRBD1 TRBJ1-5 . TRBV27 CASSLSWDRFYSNQPQHF TGTGCCAGCAGTTTAAGCTGGGACAGATTCTATAGCAATCAGCCCCAGCATTTT
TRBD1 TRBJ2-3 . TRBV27 CASLGSRDRDHPSTDTQYF TGTGCCAGCCTCGGGTCCCGGGACAGGGATCACCCTAGCACAGATACGCAGTATTTT
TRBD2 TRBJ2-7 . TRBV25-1 CASPRMGLAGVGEQYF TGTGCCAGCCCCCGGATGGGCCTAGCGGGAGTAGGCGAGCAGTACTTC
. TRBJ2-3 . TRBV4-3 CASSHPEVLADQTDTQYF TGCGCCAGCAGCCATCCCGAGGTGTTAGCCGACCAAACAGATACGCAGTATTTT
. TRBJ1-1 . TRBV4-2 CASSQRRVVSNTEAFF TGTGCCAGCAGCCAGAGGAGGGTTGTGTCGAACACTGAAGCTTTCTTT
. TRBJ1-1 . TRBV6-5 CATGWGNTEAFF TGTGCCACGGGGTGGGGGAACACTGAAGCTTTCTTT
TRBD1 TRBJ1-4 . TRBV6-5 CASTATGGKSEKLFF TGTGCCAGCACCGCGACAGGGGGCAAAAGCGAAAAACTGTTTTTT
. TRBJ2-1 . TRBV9 CASSPQGIWSSYNEQFF TGTGCCAGCAGCCCCCAGGGAATATGGAGCTCCTACAATGAGCAGTTCTTC
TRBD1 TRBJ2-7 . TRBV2 CASSGAGGYEQYF TGTGCCAGCAGTGGGGCAGGGGGCTACGAGCAGTACTTC
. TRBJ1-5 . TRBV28 CASTGLKAYSNQPQHF TGTGCCAGCACGGGATTGAAGGCTTATAGCAATCAGCCCCAGCATTTT
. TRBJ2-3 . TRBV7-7 CASSLRAAAQGDTQYF TGTGCCAGCAGCTTAAGGGCGGCGGCCCAGGGAGATACGCAGTATTTT
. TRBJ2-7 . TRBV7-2 CASSLVQAKAYEQYF TGTGCCAGCAGCTTAGTGCAAGCGAAGGCCTACGAGCAGTACTTC
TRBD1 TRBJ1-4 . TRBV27 CASSLDPGQGTGPTNEKLFF TGTGCCAGCAGTTTAGATCCGGGACAGGGGACGGGCCCAACTAATGAAAAACTGTTTTTT
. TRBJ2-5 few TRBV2 CASGGRWRETQYF TGTGCCAGCGGGGGGAGGTGGAGGGAGACCCAGTACTTC
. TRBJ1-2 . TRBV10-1 CASSGQIQENYGYTF TGCGCCAGCAGTGGGCAGATACAGGAGAACTATGGCTACACCTTC
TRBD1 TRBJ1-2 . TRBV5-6 CASSLGQGNNYGYTF TGTGCCAGCAGCTTAGGACAGGGAAACAACTATGGCTACACCTTC
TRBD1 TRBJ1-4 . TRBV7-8 CASSFSAGGREKLFF TGTGCCAGCAGCTTCTCCGCAGGGGGCCGGGAAAAACTGTTTTTT
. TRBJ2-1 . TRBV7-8 CASSLLGRGGYNEQFF TGTGCCAGCAGCTTACTAGGGCGGGGTGGCTACAATGAGCAGTTCTTC
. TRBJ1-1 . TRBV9 CASSAVRATEAFF TGTGCCAGCAGCGCCGTGCGGGCCACTGAAGCTTTCTTT
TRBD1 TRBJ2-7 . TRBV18 CASSRGQGGFHEQYF TGTGCCAGCTCACGCGGACAGGGTGGGTTCCACGAGCAGTACTTC
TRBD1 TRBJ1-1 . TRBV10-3 CAIRDPQGKGTEAFF TGTGCCATCAGGGACCCACAGGGGAAAGGCACTGAAGCTTTCTTT
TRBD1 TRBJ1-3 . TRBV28 CASNRQGSGNTIYF TGTGCCAGCAACCGACAGGGCTCTGGAAACACCATATATTTT
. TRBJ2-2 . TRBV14 CASSHRLWEALGGELFF TGTGCCAGCAGCCACCGGCTTTGGGAGGCCCTGGGCGGGGAGCTGTTTTTT
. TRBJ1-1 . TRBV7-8 CASSSLQVFMNTEAFF TGTGCCAGCAGCTCCCTGCAGGTTTTTATGAACACTGAAGCTTTCTTT
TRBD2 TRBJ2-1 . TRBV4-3 CASSQDREGRNYNEQFF TGCGCCAGCAGCCAAGATCGGGAGGGCAGGAATTACAATGAGCAGTTCTTC
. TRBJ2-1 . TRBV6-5 CASSSYRDRAYNEQFF TGTGCCAGCAGTTCATACAGGGACCGAGCATACAATGAGCAGTTCTTC
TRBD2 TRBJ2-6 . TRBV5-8 CASSPRTSGYSFSGANVLTF TGTGCCAGCAGCCCTAGGACTAGCGGGTATAGTTTCTCTGGGGCCAACGTCCTGACTTTC
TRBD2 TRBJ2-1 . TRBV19 CASRALGLAGDNEQFF TGTGCCAGTAGAGCCCTCGGACTAGCGGGGGACAATGAGCAGTTCTTC
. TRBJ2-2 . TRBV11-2 CASSLWAAGGELFF TGTGCCAGCAGCTTATGGGCGGCGGGCGGGGAGCTGTTTTTT
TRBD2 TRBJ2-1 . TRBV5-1 CASSVLAGGYNEQFF TGCGCCAGCAGCGTGCTAGCGGGAGGCTACAATGAGCAGTTCTTC
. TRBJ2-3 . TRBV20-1 CSAEADTQYF TGCAGTGCTGAGGCGGATACGCAGTATTTT
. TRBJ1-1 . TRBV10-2 CASSVGDTEAFF TGCGCCAGCAGTGTAGGGGACACTGAAGCTTTCTTT
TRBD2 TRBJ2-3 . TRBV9 CASSGTSGGPAPHTDTQYF TGTGCCAGCAGCGGGACTAGCGGGGGGCCGGCCCCCCACACAGATACGCAGTATTTT
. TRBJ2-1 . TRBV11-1 CASSFLGLGNEQFF TGTGCCAGCAGCTTTTTGGGACTTGGCAATGAGCAGTTCTTC
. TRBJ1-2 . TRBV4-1 CASTQRRRGDYGYTF TGCGCCAGCACCCAAAGGAGGAGGGGTGACTATGGCTACACCTTC
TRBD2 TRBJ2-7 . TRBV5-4 CASSLYLAGSSYEQYF TGTGCCAGCAGCTTGTATCTAGCGGGTAGCTCCTACGAGCAGTACTTC
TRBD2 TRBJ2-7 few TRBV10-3 CAISVRGTSGRRTYEQYF TGTGCCATCAGTGTCAGGGGAACTAGCGGGAGAAGAACCTACGAGCAGTACTTC
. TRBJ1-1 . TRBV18 CASSPPSTPTMNTEAFF TGTGCCAGCTCACCACCGTCGACACCTACCATGAACACTGAAGCTTTCTTT
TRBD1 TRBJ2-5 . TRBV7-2 CASSPFEGDSGYVTQYF TGTGCCAGCAGCCCTTTTGAGGGGGACAGTGGATATGTGACCCAGTACTTC
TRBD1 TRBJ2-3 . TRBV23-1 CASSQTLQGPSPTDTQYF TGCGCCAGCAGTCAAACCTTACAGGGGCCTTCCCCCACAGATACGCAGTATTTT
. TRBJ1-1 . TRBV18 CASSPRGLMEAFF TGTGCCAGCTCACCCCGGGGTCTGATGGAAGCTTTCTTT
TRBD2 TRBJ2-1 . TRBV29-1 CSVNRLAGAFYNEQFF TGCAGCGTGAACAGACTAGCGGGAGCGTTCTACAATGAGCAGTTCTTC
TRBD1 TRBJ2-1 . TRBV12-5 CASGFPGQGVGDDNEQFF TGTGCTAGTGGTTTCCCGGGACAGGGGGTAGGGGATGACAATGAGCAGTTCTTC
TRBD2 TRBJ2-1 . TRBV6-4 CASSPSGRNNEQFF TGTGCCAGCAGCCCTAGCGGGCGGAACAATGAGCAGTTCTTC
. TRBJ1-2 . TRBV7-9 CASTLVDRYYGYTF TGTGCCAGCACCCTGGTAGACAGGTACTATGGCTACACCTTC
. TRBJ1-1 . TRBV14 CASSQDKTPEGEAFF TGTGCCAGCAGCCAAGATAAGACTCCGGAGGGTGAAGCTTTCTTT
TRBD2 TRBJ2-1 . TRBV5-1 CASSLEASGRASNEQFF TGCGCCAGCAGCTTGGAGGCTAGCGGGAGGGCCTCAAATGAGCAGTTCTTC
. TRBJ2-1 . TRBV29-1 CSVGFDTPSYNEQFF TGCAGCGTAGGATTCGACACCCCCTCCTACAATGAGCAGTTCTTC
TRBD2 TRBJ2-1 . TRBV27 CASSCASPSLLAGVNEQFF TGTGCCAGCAGTTGCGCCTCCCCCTCCCTGTTAGCGGGAGTTAATGAGCAGTTCTTC
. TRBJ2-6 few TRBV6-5 CASTRGSGANVLTF TGTGCCAGCACGAGAGGGAGTGGGGCCAACGTCCTGACTTTC
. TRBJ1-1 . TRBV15 CATSRDDPGQMNTEAFF TGTGCCACCAGCAGAGACGATCCAGGGCAAATGAACACTGAAGCTTTCTTT
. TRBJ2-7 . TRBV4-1 CASSQQSSQRVWGLVGEQYF TGCGCCAGCAGCCAACAGTCCTCCCAGAGGGTATGGGGGCTCGTTGGCGAGCAGTACTTC
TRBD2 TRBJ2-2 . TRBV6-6 CASSSSGRDAGELFF TGTGCCAGCAGTTCAAGCGGGAGGGACGCCGGGGAGCTGTTTTTT
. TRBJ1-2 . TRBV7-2 CASSLAQTAPYGYTF TGTGCCAGCAGCTTAGCTCAGACAGCTCCCTATGGCTACACCTTC